This is a list of T cell receptor beta chains from one sample in a study of blood T cells in healthy people across ages. TCRdb passed the 5' RACE reads through MiXCR, listing each CDR3 protein once. The profile shows 1.2 million to 1.5 million distinct CDR3 sequences, 42% of them singletons. Sequencing was performed on blood. Receptor source: a woman between 18 and 29 years old in good health. CDR3s include the opening cysteine and the closing phenylalanine or tryptophan. Fields, in order: V gene, J gene, D gene, CDR3 length, clone size, CDR3 protein, CDR3 DNA. The D gene is left open where the match is weak. Size is omitted from some rows. Given values are once, few, many or a class for expanded clones.

v_gene: TRBV28
j_gene: TRBJ1-6
d_gene: -
len: 16
abundance: -
CDR3aa: CASSLPPGGNNSPLHF
CDR3nt: TGTGCCAGCAGTTTACCTCCCGGGGGGAATAATTCACCCCTCCACTTT

v_gene: TRBV15
j_gene: TRBJ1-5
d_gene: TRBD1
len: 15
abundance: few
CDR3aa: CATRQGAVEGQPQHF
CDR3nt: TGTGCCACCCGGCAGGGGGCAGTCGAAGGCCAGCCCCAGCATTTT

v_gene: TRBV20-1
j_gene: TRBJ2-1
d_gene: TRBD2
len: 17
abundance: few
CDR3aa: CSARAIETSGTHNEQFF
CDR3nt: TGCAGTGCTAGAGCGATCGAGACTAGCGGGACCCACAATGAGCAGTTCTTC

v_gene: TRBV9
j_gene: TRBJ1-1
d_gene: -
len: 16
abundance: -
CDR3aa: CASSVAPRGGGTEAFF
CDR3nt: TGTGCCAGCAGCGTAGCGCCCCGGGGGGGTGGCACTGAAGCTTTCTTT

v_gene: TRBV6-5
j_gene: TRBJ2-1
d_gene: -
len: 13
abundance: -
CDR3aa: CASSGPSVHEQFF
CDR3nt: TGTGCCAGCAGCGGGCCCTCGGTGCATGAGCAGTTCTTC

v_gene: TRBV7-8
j_gene: TRBJ2-4
d_gene: TRBD2
len: 17
abundance: few
CDR3aa: CASSPSPRGSPKNIQYF
CDR3nt: TGTGCCAGCAGTCCTTCCCCCCGCGGGAGCCCCAAAAACATTCAGTACTTC

v_gene: TRBV5-1
j_gene: TRBJ2-7
d_gene: -
len: 16
abundance: few
CDR3aa: CASSPSSADRLWEQYF
CDR3nt: TGCGCCAGCAGCCCCTCCAGCGCGGACAGACTCTGGGAGCAGTACTTC

v_gene: TRBV12-3/TRBV12-4
j_gene: TRBJ2-7
d_gene: -
len: 13
abundance: few
CDR3aa: CASSISGPYEQYF
CDR3nt: TGTGCCAGCAGTATTAGCGGTCCCTACGAGCAGTACTTC

v_gene: TRBV7-6
j_gene: TRBJ2-5
d_gene: -
len: 12
abundance: -
CDR3aa: CASSSWLGTQYF
CDR3nt: TGTGCCAGCAGCTCCTGGCTAGGGACCCAGTACTTC

v_gene: TRBV15
j_gene: TRBJ2-2
d_gene: -
len: 16
abundance: few
CDR3aa: CATSREPQGGTGELFF
CDR3nt: TGTGCCACCAGCAGAGAACCCCAGGGGGGCACCGGGGAGCTGTTTTTT

v_gene: TRBV10-3
j_gene: TRBJ2-7
d_gene: -
len: 11
abundance: few
CDR3aa: CAIAGSYEQYF
CDR3nt: TGTGCCATCGCGGGGTCCTACGAGCAGTACTTC

v_gene: TRBV10-3
j_gene: TRBJ1-6
d_gene: -
len: 15
abundance: -
CDR3aa: CATLPTPTGNSPLHF
CDR3nt: TGTGCCACCCTTCCGACACCCACGGGGAATTCACCCCTCCACTTT

v_gene: TRBV6-5
j_gene: TRBJ2-7
d_gene: -
len: 16
abundance: -
CDR3aa: CASRSLDWYSSYEQYF
CDR3nt: TGTGCCAGCAGAAGTCTCGACTGGTACTCCTCCTACGAGCAGTACTTC

v_gene: TRBV29-1
j_gene: TRBJ1-2
d_gene: -
len: 11
abundance: few
CDR3aa: CSVEDKNGYTF
CDR3nt: TGCAGCGTAGAAGACAAGAACGGCTACACCTTC

v_gene: TRBV15
j_gene: TRBJ1-5
d_gene: TRBD1
len: 14
abundance: -
CDR3aa: CATSIRGPGQPQHF
CDR3nt: TGTGCCACCAGCATCAGGGGGCCTGGACAGCCCCAGCATTTT

v_gene: TRBV6-1
j_gene: TRBJ1-2
d_gene: -
len: 15
abundance: few
CDR3aa: CASSEWEEINYGYTF
CDR3nt: TGTGCCAGCAGTGAATGGGAGGAAATTAACTATGGCTACACCTTC

v_gene: TRBV25-1
j_gene: TRBJ2-3
d_gene: -
len: 13
abundance: -
CDR3aa: CASSAGEVGTQYF
CDR3nt: TGTGCCAGCAGTGCTGGGGAGGTTGGTACGCAGTATTTT

v_gene: TRBV30
j_gene: TRBJ2-5
d_gene: TRBD2
len: 12
abundance: -
CDR3aa: CAWDSGQETQYF
CDR3nt: TGTGCCTGGGATAGCGGGCAAGAGACCCAGTACTTC

v_gene: TRBV6-5
j_gene: TRBJ1-2
d_gene: TRBD1
len: 14
abundance: -
CDR3aa: CASIDFGQGLGYTF
CDR3nt: TGTGCCAGCATTGATTTCGGACAGGGTTTAGGCTACACCTTC

v_gene: TRBV9
j_gene: TRBJ1-5
d_gene: -
len: 13
abundance: -
CDR3aa: CASSVRDDQPQHF
CDR3nt: TGTGCCAGCAGCGTTAGGGACGATCAGCCCCAGCATTTT

v_gene: TRBV7-2
j_gene: TRBJ2-7
d_gene: -
len: 12
abundance: -
CDR3aa: CASSSPLNGQYF
CDR3nt: TGTGCCAGCAGCTCCCCGTTGAATGGGCAGTACTTC

v_gene: TRBV6-6
j_gene: TRBJ1-4
d_gene: -
len: 11
abundance: -
CDR3aa: CASVLREKLFF
CDR3nt: TGTGCCAGCGTCCTAAGAGAAAAACTGTTTTTT

v_gene: TRBV5-1
j_gene: TRBJ2-1
d_gene: -
len: 13
abundance: -
CDR3aa: CASSFYSNNEQFF
CDR3nt: TGCGCCAGCAGCTTCTACAGCAACAATGAGCAGTTCTTC

v_gene: TRBV6-5
j_gene: TRBJ2-5
d_gene: -
len: 13
abundance: -
CDR3aa: CASSKIRQETQYF
CDR3nt: TGTGCCAGCAGCAAAATTAGACAAGAGACCCAGTACTTC

v_gene: TRBV6-6
j_gene: TRBJ2-2
d_gene: TRBD1
len: 15
abundance: -
CDR3aa: CASSNPGQVPGELFF
CDR3nt: TGTGCCAGCAGTAACCCGGGACAGGTCCCCGGGGAGCTGTTTTTT

v_gene: TRBV6-1
j_gene: TRBJ1-2
d_gene: -
len: 16
abundance: -
CDR3aa: CASSERQGQYDVGCTF
CDR3nt: TGTGCCAGCAGTGAAAGGCAGGGACAATACGACGTTGGCTGCACCTTC

v_gene: TRBV28
j_gene: TRBJ2-1
d_gene: -
len: 20
abundance: -
CDR3aa: CASSSLLLLRDGYPGETQFF
CDR3nt: TGTGCCAGCAGTTCACTTCTACTCCTAAGGGACGGGTACCCTGGGGAGACCCAGTTCTTC

v_gene: TRBV15
j_gene: TRBJ1-1
d_gene: -
len: 12
abundance: -
CDR3aa: CTTSRDGPEAFF
CDR3nt: TGTACCACCAGCAGAGATGGGCCAGAAGCTTTCTTT

v_gene: TRBV6-6
j_gene: TRBJ1-1
d_gene: -
len: 13
abundance: -
CDR3aa: CASPGEGATEAFF
CDR3nt: TGTGCCAGCCCAGGGGAAGGGGCCACTGAAGCTTTCTTT

v_gene: TRBV19
j_gene: TRBJ2-5
d_gene: TRBD2
len: 13
abundance: few
CDR3aa: CASRLAGGGEQYF
CDR3nt: TGTGCCAGTAGACTAGCGGGAGGAGGAGAGCAGTACTTC

v_gene: TRBV12-3/TRBV12-4
j_gene: TRBJ2-7
d_gene: TRBD2
len: 15
abundance: few
CDR3aa: CASSWSGRASYEQYF
CDR3nt: TGTGCCAGCAGCTGGAGCGGGAGGGCCTCTTACGAGCAGTACTTC

v_gene: TRBV20-1
j_gene: TRBJ1-3
d_gene: TRBD1
len: 14
abundance: -
CDR3aa: CSARVGQGGNTIYF
CDR3nt: TGCAGTGCTAGAGTCGGACAGGGAGGAAACACCATATATTTT

v_gene: TRBV20-1
j_gene: TRBJ2-3
d_gene: -
len: 15
abundance: few
CDR3aa: CSARDQTIRVDTQYF
CDR3nt: TGCAGTGCTAGAGATCAAACTATTAGAGTAGATACGCAGTATTTT